This T cell receptor beta chain was recorded in a study of beta chain features in type 1 diabetes (dated by TCRdb to the late 2010s). Turning to the overall study: Patients and healthy donors did not differ in mean age, gender distribution, total cell number or subset yield. A total of approximately 99,000,000 sorted cells were examined across all samples, and RNA yield correlated strongly with the number of cells per subset. Naive and central memory subsets were obtained from all 30 or so donors, but regulatory and stem cell-like memory subsets were isolated from only 8 patients and roughly 8 healthy donors. The study compared TCRB repertoires of sorted circulating CD4+ T cell subsets between recently diagnosed type 1 diabetes patients and matched healthy donors.

Broader findings and caveats from the paper: Fewer insertions and more nucleotide deletions at VDJ recombination sites were observed in patients with type 1 diabetes, implying thymic rearrangement abnormalities. In all four CD4+ subsets, TCRB CDR3 length was moderately but significantly shorter in type 1 diabetes patients. Sequencing cDNA rather than genomic DNA could over-represent highly expressing activated cells, although activation and CD3 levels did not differ between groups. HLA sub-analyses involved small numbers of individuals, so any influence of HLA type on TCRB rearrangement remained unresolved. Naive, central memory and regulatory TCRB repertoires appeared to be more alike among patients than among healthy donors. Shorter templates might be favored by PCR, yet because patient and control samples were amplified and corrected together, any such skew would affect both groups equally.

Remarks on this clone: The antigen it binds to is not known. Per-base quality was not reported, and no clone a single base away is much larger than it.

The junction shows trimming of 3 bases on V and 11 bases on J, plus 19 bases between the germline ends. CDR1 and CDR2 are drawn from the germline V gene: SGHTA, FQGTGA. The CDR3 holds 14 amino acids from the cysteine to the phenylalanine. Kept here is only the CDR3 DNA, which spans 42 bases and is read in frame from base 1. The entire isolated RNA was reverse transcribed using the High Capacity cDNA Reverse Transcription Kit, and thus expressed TCRB transcripts were sequenced. Deep immunoSEQ sequencing was performed on naive, central memory and regulatory T cell samples, with an average of approximately 3.9 million total reads per sample. Sorted cells were lysed in RLT buffer and RNA was extracted with DNase-treated RNeasy Micro or Mini kits, depending on cell number. To prevent cross-contamination, every cell subset was processed on its own, while patient and healthy donor samples were processed together. The immunoSEQ multiplex PCR was used to amplify TCRB sequences from cDNA, generating 87-bp fragments that spanned the CDR3 region. Amplicons were sequenced on the Illumina HiSeq platform. The study's processing was this. Synthetic template baselines were used to correct PCR bias computationally, reads within Hamming distance 2 were collapsed, and singletons that could not be merged were discarded. Reads were aligned against IMGT so that V, D and J genes, CDR3 length and insertions or deletions at six rearrangement sites could be assigned. Within each subset, clonotype counts were normalized to sorted cell number, after which true diversity and Gini coefficients were computed with the tcR R package. The overlap coefficient, calculated on TCRB nucleotide sequences, was used to quantify repertoire sharing. Out-of-frame TCRB sequences from naive cells were analyzed as a proxy for the pre-selection repertoire. TCRdb carries this immuneACCESS record with in-frame sequences only. Its versions omit some clonotypes, under half of them owing to an unresolved V gene in the studies checked, with the rest unexplained. The DNA gave D and trimming, while V, J and clone size come from that table. The sample has nearly 700,000 clones on record, 13% of them singletons. The top ten clonotypes cover 0.022% of the sample.

Each donor gave one peripheral blood draw, about 110 mL on average, collected into heparinised tubes. Using a panel that included CD45RO, CCR7, CD25, CD127, CD95 and CD27, naive, central memory, regulatory and stem cell-like memory CD4+ T cells were sorted on a BD FACSAria II. Every sorted population had a purity above 98%. Right away, PBMCs were isolated by Lymphoprep density gradient centrifugation and were stained directly, with no culture step. Samples were stained and sorted in pairs, with one healthy donor and one patient per experiment, so that batch effects were minimized. The sequencing input was naive CD4+ T cells from blood. The sample's cell subset or site, from its label and the paper: true naive CD4+ T cells. The rearrangement joined TRBV7-3 to TRBJ1-1; a tentative D match to TRBD1 spans 5 bases. The clonotype originates from a man younger than 35 with type 1 diabetes. The encoded CDR3 is CASSLSGAVQWAFF. Read as DNA, the sequence is TGTGCCAGCAGCTTGTCCGGGGCCGTGCAGTGGGCTTTCTTT.